At least ten counts were recorded for the clone carrying this TCR beta chain. Trimming took 10 bases from V and 1 from J, leaving 15 bases between them. The CDR3 is 13 amino acids. Germline V gene sequence: CDR1 SGDLS, CDR2 YYNGEE. The record originates from a study of T cells in Graves' hyperthyroidism and ophthalmopathy. Amplification targeted TCR beta CDR3 regions from RNA transcripts. Initially, a first-round RT-PCR of the TCR CDR3 employed the HTBI primer set. TCRdb re-called the multiplex PCR reads with MiXCR, one entry per CDR3 protein. Of approximately 270,000 distinct CDR3 sequences listed, roughly 14% are singletons.

Specimen: blood. The chain joins TRBV9 to TRBJ2-7; the D gene is possibly TRBD1 (6 bases). The TCR was taken from a middle-aged woman with Graves' hyperthyroidism that later progressed to Graves' ophthalmopathy. As DNA, the CDR3 is TGTGCCTTAATAGACAGGTCTTCCTACGAGCAGTACTTC. Translating it yields CALIDRSSYEQYF.